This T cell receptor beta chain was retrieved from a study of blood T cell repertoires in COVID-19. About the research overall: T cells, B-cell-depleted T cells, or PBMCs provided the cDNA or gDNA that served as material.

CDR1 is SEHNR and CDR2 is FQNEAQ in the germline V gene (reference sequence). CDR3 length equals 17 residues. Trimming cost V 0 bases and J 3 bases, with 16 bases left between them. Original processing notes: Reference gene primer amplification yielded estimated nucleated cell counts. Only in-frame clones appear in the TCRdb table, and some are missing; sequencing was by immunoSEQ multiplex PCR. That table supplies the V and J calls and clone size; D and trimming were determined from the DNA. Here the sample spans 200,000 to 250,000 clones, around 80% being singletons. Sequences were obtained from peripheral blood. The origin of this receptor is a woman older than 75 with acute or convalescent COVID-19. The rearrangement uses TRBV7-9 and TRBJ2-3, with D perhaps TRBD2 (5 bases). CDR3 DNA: TGTGCCAGCAGCTTAGCGGGTCTAAGGGAGAGGACAGATACGCAGTATTTT. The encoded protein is CASSLAGLRERTDTQYF.